These 23 T cell receptor beta chains were all obtained from the same sample, sequenced in a study of cytomegalovirus exposure and HLA in healthy donors. 13 Jbeta primers and 60 Vbeta primers were used for the PCR. Repertoires were generated with immunoSEQ multiplex PCR, while TCRdb's copy carries only in-frame clones and drops some. This table holds fewer than 250,000 clones, roughly 80% found once. Sequenced input: PBMCs. The receptors were gathered from a man in his forties or fifties in good health and CMV-seropositive.

The rearrangement links TRBV27 to TRBJ1-5; D unclear. The germline V and J ends were trimmed by 1 base and 5 bases, with 9 bases remaining between them. Germline CDR1 is MNHEY and CDR2 is SMNVEV (reference sequence). The length of the CDR3 is 14 residues. The chain's CDR3 is CASSLYSSHQPQHF. The CDR3 nucleotides are TGTGCCAGCAGTTTATACAGTTCTCATCAGCCCCAGCATTTT.

DNA of the CDR3: TGTGCCAGCAGCTTCGGACTAGCGCGTCCTGACACCGGGGAGCTGTTTTTT. It encodes CASSFGLARPDTGELFF. The V call is TRBV5-4, the J call TRBJ2-2, with TRBD2 identical over 9 bases. Per the germline V gene, CDR1 is SGHNT and CDR2 is YYREEE (reference sequence). The V gene end was trimmed by 2 bases and the J gene end by 3 bases; junction bases not matched to a gene: 8. CDR3 size: 17 residues.

V is TRBV6-1 and J is TRBJ2-7, with 10 bases fitting TRBD1. V shed 2 bases and J 3 bases; nucleotides not matched to a gene: 7. Germline V gene data show CDR1 as MNHNS and CDR2 as SASEGT. The CDR3 consists of 16 residues. The CDR3 region has the DNA TGTGCCAGCAGTGAATGGGGCGACAGGGGGCACTACGAGCAGTACTTC. Its translation: CASSEWGDRGHYEQYF.

CDR3 sequence: CASRRTGVTETQYF. As DNA, the CDR3 is TGTGCCAGCAGGCGGACAGGGGTCACGGAGACCCAGTACTTC. The chain joins TRBV27 to TRBJ2-5; 9 bases align to TRBD1. Trimming took 6 bases from V and 5 from J; bases not matched to a gene: 7. The CDR3 runs 14 residues. Germline V gives CDR1 MNHEY, CDR2 SMNVEV (reference sequence).

The chain has TRBV5-1 and TRBJ2-2; 13 nucleotides match TRBD2. CDR1 and CDR2 (germline): SGHRS, YFSETQ. The CDR3 has 18 residues. After removal of 4 bases from V and 0 bases from J, the junction contained 6 bases not matched to a gene. The CDR3 region has the DNA TGCGCCAGCAGCCCCGGGACTAGCGGGAAGCCGAACACCGGGGAGCTGTTTTTT. Protein: CASSPGTSGKPNTGELFF.

The rearrangement links TRBV4-1 to TRBJ2-1, with 10 bases aligning to TRBD2. The germline V gene has CDR1 MGHRA and CDR2 YSYEKL. V lost 2 bases and J lost 4; bases outside the gene matches: 5. The CDR3 consists of 16 residues. The CDR3 sequence: CASSQPGLADYNEQFF. For the CDR3, the DNA is TGCGCCAGCAGCCAACCTGGACTAGCGGATTACAATGAGCAGTTCTTC.

V gene TRBV5-1 combines with J gene TRBJ2-3, with TRBD2 identical over 13 bases. The V and J ends lost 4 bases and 4 bases, in that order; junction bases with no gene match: 6. Germline assignment: CDR1 SGHRS and CDR2 YFSETQ. The CDR3 contains 16 residues. CDR3 protein: CASSTLAGGDADTQYF. CDR3 nucleotides: TGCGCCAGCAGCACACTAGCGGGAGGGGACGCAGATACGCAGTATTTT.

The chain recombines TRBV5-1 with TRBJ2-5; the D gene is possibly TRBD1 (5 bases). Germline V gives CDR1 SGHRS, CDR2 YFSETQ. V gave up 1 base and J gave up 1 base, with 11 bases separating them. The CDR3 has 15 residues. The CDR3 bases are TGCGCCAGCAGCTTGTTTGGTGACAGCCAAGAGACCCAGTACTTC. Its protein is CASSLFGDSQETQYF.

This clone is a singleton in its sample. This rearrangement joins TRBV27 to TRBJ2-2; D unresolved. Between the trimmed V and J ends, which lost 3 bases and 7 bases, there was a span of 12 bases. The germline gives CDR1 MNHEY, CDR2 SMNVEV (reference sequence). The CDR3 is made up of 14 amino acids. The CDR3: CASSFRPIGGELFF. The CDR3 coding sequence is TGTGCCAGCAGTTTTCGTCCGATCGGCGGGGAGCTGTTTTTT.

V gene TRBV30 combines with J gene TRBJ2-7, with TRBD2 identical over 7 bases. Germline values: CDR1 GTSNPN, CDR2 SVGIG (reference sequence). The V segment lost 4 bases and the J segment 4 bases; nucleotides outside the gene matches: 7. The CDR3 runs to 13 residues. CDR3 DNA sequence: TGTGCCTGGACGGGCGGGAGCCGGTACGAGCAGTACTTC. Protein product: CAWTGGSRYEQYF.

The chain couples TRBV5-1 to TRBJ1-1; D gene unclear. In germline, CDR1 is SGHRS, CDR2 YFSETQ. The V gene lost 4 bases and the J gene lost 4 bases, with 11 bases spanning the gap. The CDR3 spans 13 residues. CDR3 coding DNA: TGCGCCAGCAGCCCAGATAAGATCACTGAAGCTTTCTTT. Its translation: CASSPDKITEAFF.

The chain recombines TRBV27 with TRBJ1-2; 7 nucleotides align to TRBD1. The CDR3 covers 13 residues. V lost 6 bases and J lost 3; bases outside the gene matches: 4. Germline V CDR1 and CDR2: MNHEY, SMNVEV (reference sequence). Here the CDR3 DNA reads TGTGCCAGCAGCCGGCAGGGGGACTATGGCTACACCTTC. Residues: CASSRQGDYGYTF.

This chain uses TRBV7-8 with TRBJ1-4; 8 nucleotides match TRBD1. Looked up from germline, CDR1 is SGHVS and CDR2 is FQNEAQ. V lost 5 bases, J lost 3 bases, and 5 bases stayed unmatched. The CDR3 length is 15 residues. CDR3 in DNA: TGTGCCAGCAGCCCTCGGACAGGGCCTAATGAAAAACTGTTTTTT. It yields the protein CASSPRTGPNEKLFF.

The chain joins TRBV6-5 to TRBJ1-2, with D possibly matching TRBD1 (6 bases). V lost 2 bases to trimming and J lost 4 bases, with 11 bases between them. CDR3 length: 14 amino acids. Germline values: CDR1 MNHEY, CDR2 SVGAGI. CDR3 nucleotide sequence: TGTGCCAGCAGTTACAACAGGGAGGGCTATGGCTACACCTTC. Its protein is CASSYNREGYGYTF.

The V gene is TRBV12-5, the J gene TRBJ2-5; 10 bases line up with TRBD2. This CDR3 is 14 amino acids long. V dropped 6 bases and J dropped 4; count of bases not matched to a gene: 5. Germline values: CDR1 LGHNT, CDR2 FRNRAP. CDR3 residues: CASGLAGVRETQYF. The DNA of the CDR3 is TGTGCTAGTGGCCTAGCGGGAGTAAGAGAGACCCAGTACTTC.

J is TRBJ2-2 and V is TRBV5-1; TRBD1 matches 7 bases. Trimming removed 4 bases from V and 4 bases from J; junction bases left unmatched: 10. This CDR3 has 16 amino acids. Germline V gene lookup returns CDR1 SGHRS and CDR2 YFSETQ. CDR3 in amino acids: CASSQKQGMSTGELFF. CDR3 nucleotide sequence: TGCGCCAGCAGCCAGAAACAGGGGATGTCCACCGGGGAGCTGTTTTTT.

The chain joins TRBV6-5 to TRBJ2-7; 10 bases agree with TRBD1. There are 15 residues in the CDR3. In germline, CDR1 is MNHEY, CDR2 SVGAGI. V shed 6 bases and J 0 bases; nucleotides not matched to a gene: 5. The CDR3 sequence: CASSRGQGNSYEQYF. As DNA, the CDR3 is TGTGCCAGCAGCAGGGGACAGGGGAACTCCTACGAGCAGTACTTC.

This clone was observed a single time. The CDR3 nucleotides are TGTGCCAGCAGCTCAGGCGTCCACAGCTATGGCTACACCTTC. Amino acids: CASSSGVHSYGYTF. The chain links TRBV11-2 to TRBJ1-2; D not certain. CDR1 SGHAT and CDR2 FQNNGV come from the germline V gene. V lost 4 bases and J lost 4, with 13 bases in between. The CDR3 extends over 14 amino acids.

V gene TRBV19 combines with J gene TRBJ1-5; D call uncertain. There are 15 residues in the CDR3. CDR1 is LNHDA and CDR2 is SQIVND in the germline V gene (reference sequence). V was trimmed by 1 base and J by 2 bases, leaving 9 bases between them. The chain's CDR3 is CASSIGPSGNQPQHF. The CDR3 DNA follows: TGTGCCAGTAGTATAGGGCCTAGTGGCAATCAGCCCCAGCATTTT.

This rearrangement joins TRBV10-3 to TRBJ2-1; 11 positions match TRBD2. Per the germline V gene, CDR1 is ENHRY and CDR2 is SYGVKD. V lost 2 bases to trimming and J lost 8 bases; unmatched junction nucleotides: 5. The CDR3 runs to 15 residues. The CDR3 nucleotides are TGTGCCATCAGTGAGGGGCTAGCGGGAGGCTATGAGCAGTTCTTC. Translated: CAISEGLAGGYEQFF.

This clone was seen a single time. The chain combines TRBV9 with TRBJ2-2; 7 bases line up with TRBD2. The CDR3 has 17 residues. Trimming cost V 2 bases and J 5 bases; bases outside gene matches: 12. Per the germline V gene, CDR1 is SGDLS and CDR2 is YYNGEE. The CDR3 nucleotides read TGTGCCAGCAGCGTCGGGGCTAGCGGAGGGTGGACCGGGGAGCTGTTTTTT. Encoded protein: CASSVGASGGWTGELFF. The complete variable domain, with remaining parts taken from reference TRBV9 and TRBJ2-2, reads DSGVTQTPKHLITATGQRVTLRCSPRSGDLSVYWYQQSLDQGLQFLIQYYNGEERAKGNILERFSAQQFPDLHSELNLSSLELGDSALYFCASSVGASGGWTGELFFGEGSRLTVL.

A remark on this clone: At the DNA level, this CDR3 is encoded by other sequences in the same sample as well. J is TRBJ1-3 and V is TRBV5-1; 7 bases map to TRBD1. The CDR3 extends over 16 amino acids. The germline V gene has CDR1 SGHRS and CDR2 YFSETQ. V was clipped by 0 bases and J by 4 bases; unmatched bases: 7. The CDR3 DNA follows: TGCGCCAGCAGCTTGGGACAGGGTGTAGGCGGAAACACCATATATTTT. Translating it yields CASSLGQGVGGNTIYF.

The rearrangement joins TRBV9 to TRBJ1-3, with D possibly TRBD1 on 5 matching bases. The V gene's germline CDR1 is SGDLS and CDR2 YYNGEE. CDR3 length: 16 amino acids. Trimming stripped 8 bases from V and 10 bases from J, with 28 bases between. The CDR3 protein is CARLKLLQGKYGTIYF. As DNA, the CDR3 is TGTGCCAGGCTCAAACTCCTCCAGGGTAAGTATGGGACCATATATTTT. The variable domain in full, completed from reference TRBV9 and TRBJ1-3, reads DSGVTQTPKHLITATGQRVTLRCSPRSGDLSVYWYQQSLDQGLQFLIQYYNGEERAKGNILERFSAQQFPDLHSELNLSSLELGDSALYFCARLKLLQGKYGTIYFGEGSWLTVV.